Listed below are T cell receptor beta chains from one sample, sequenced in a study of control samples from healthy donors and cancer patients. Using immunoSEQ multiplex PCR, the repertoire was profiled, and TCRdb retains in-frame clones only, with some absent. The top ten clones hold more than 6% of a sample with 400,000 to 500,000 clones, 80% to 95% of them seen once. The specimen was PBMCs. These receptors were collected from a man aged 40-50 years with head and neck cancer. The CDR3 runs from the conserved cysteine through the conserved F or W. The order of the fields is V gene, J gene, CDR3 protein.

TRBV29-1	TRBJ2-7	CSVGRRGYEQYF
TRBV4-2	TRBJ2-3	CASSQDGITDTQYF
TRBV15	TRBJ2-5	CATSRGYQETQYF
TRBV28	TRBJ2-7	CASSLGTKAHYEQYF
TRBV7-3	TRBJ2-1	CASSSRTGSSYNEQFF
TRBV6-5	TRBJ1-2	CASVRERTNNYGYTF
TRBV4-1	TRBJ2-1	CASSQDGWGYEQFF
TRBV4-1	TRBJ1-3	CASSREFGNTIYF
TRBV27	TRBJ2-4	CASSSQEGPAKNIQYF
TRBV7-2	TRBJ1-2	CASSTPTGVVYGYTF
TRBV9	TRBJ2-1	CASSVLSGRDNEQFF
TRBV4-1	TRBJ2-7	CASSQGRRTDTNYEQYF
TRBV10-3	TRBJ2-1	CAIRVSGTDHEQFF
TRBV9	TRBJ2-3	CASSPVGASTDTQYF
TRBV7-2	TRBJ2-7	CASSLDGLSDEQYF
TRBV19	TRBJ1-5	CASSIGIQSGAHF
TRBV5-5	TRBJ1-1	CASSWEMNTEAFF
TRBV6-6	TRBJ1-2	CASSYSRDSSNYGYTF
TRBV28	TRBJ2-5	CASTSGPGGPISETQYF
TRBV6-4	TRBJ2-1	CASSVQGYNEQFF
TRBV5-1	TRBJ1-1	CASSFGQGVETSFF
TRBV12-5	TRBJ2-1	CASGLGEEAGFNEQFF
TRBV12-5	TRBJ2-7	CASGLERSYEQYF
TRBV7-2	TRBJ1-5	CASSLGGDNQPQHF
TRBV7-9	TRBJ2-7	CASSLNTGTYEQYF
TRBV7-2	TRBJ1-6	CASSLGTGKSPLHF
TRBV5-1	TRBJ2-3	CASSLAGWADTQYF
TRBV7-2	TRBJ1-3	CASSKGVLTIAPGNTIYF
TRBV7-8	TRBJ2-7	CASSLEGTVYEQYF
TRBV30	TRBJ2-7	CAWEDFTSGRSHEQYF
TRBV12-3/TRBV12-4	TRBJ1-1	CASSFVGKTEAFF
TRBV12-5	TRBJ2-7	CASGLESLGVSYEQYF
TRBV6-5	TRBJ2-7	CASSSTPLSPYEQYF